These 23 T cell receptor beta chains came from one sample sequenced in a study of blood T cells in healthy people across ages. A sample-barcoded 5' primer and a J-beta primer mix were used in a second PCR of about 7 to 12 cycles. MiXCR was run by TCRdb on the 5' RACE reads, yielding one entry per CDR3 protein. The sample yields around 670,000 distinct CDR3 sequences, about 28% seen once. Specimen: blood. These receptors were taken from an elderly woman in good health.

A note on this clonotype: A much larger clone differs from this one at a single base, so this may be a read error. The rearrangement uses TRBV7-2 and TRBJ2-5, with TRBD2 matching 7 bases. In germline, CDR1 is SGHTA, CDR2 FQGNSA. V shed 2 bases, J shed 11 bases, and the junction held 17 bases outside the gene matches. The CDR3 has 16 amino acids. The CDR3 is CASSLQAGISYNEQYF. The CDR3 DNA sequence: TGTGCCAGCAGCTTACAAGCGGGGATCTCCTACAATGAGCAGTACTTC.

The J gene is TRBJ1-4, the V gene TRBV3-1; 8 bases fit TRBD1. Unmatched junction bases numbered 8, after V lost 6 bases and J lost 5 bases. Germline V gene data show CDR1 as LGHDT and CDR2 as YNNKEL (reference sequence). The CDR3 runs to 15 residues. CDR3 in amino acids: CASRGPRGLNEKLFF. CDR3 DNA: TGTGCCAGCAGAGGCCCCAGGGGGCTGAATGAAAAACTGTTTTTT.

This clonotype was detected only a few times. The chain is built from TRBV7-3 and TRBJ1-1; TRBD1 agrees at 7 bases. CDR3 length: 15 amino acids. Looked up from germline, CDR1 is SGHTA and CDR2 is FQGTGA. V lost 5 bases to trimming and J lost 1 base; unmatched junction nucleotides: 7. CDR3 sequence: CASSQEGQRNTEAFF. The CDR3 region has the DNA TGTGCCAGCAGCCAGGAGGGACAGAGGAACACTGAAGCTTTCTTT.

This clonotype has a handful of counts. The chain joins TRBV13 to TRBJ1-3, with D possibly TRBD1 on 5 matching bases. V was shortened by 5 bases and J by 4 bases, with 18 bases between the two germline ends. Germline CDR1 PRHDT, CDR2 FYEKMQ (reference sequence). This CDR3 has 16 residues. Written as DNA, the CDR3 is TGTGCCAGCAGCACGCGGGACCTCCCGAGCGGAAACACCATATATTTT. Translation gives CASSTRDLPSGNTIYF.

Points on this clonotype: A single base separates this from a much larger clone, so it may be a read error. The rearrangement links TRBV27 to TRBJ2-1, with 8 bases identical to TRBD2. Germline V CDR1 and CDR2: MNHEY, SMNVEV (reference sequence). The length of the CDR3 is 13 residues. With V trimmed by 4 bases and J by 13 bases, 9 bases remained unmatched. The CDR3 DNA sequence: TGTGCCAGCAGTTCGGGACTAGATTTTCCCCAGTTCTTC. Translated: CASSSGLDFPQFF.

J is TRBJ2-1 and V is TRBV6-5; 9 bases line up with TRBD1. This CDR3 is built from 16 residues. The V gene's germline CDR1 is MNHEY and CDR2 SVGAGI. Unmatched junction bases numbered 6, after V lost 1 base and J lost 5 bases. CDR3 region: CASSYFGDRGDNEQFF. For the CDR3, the DNA is TGTGCCAGCAGTTACTTCGGTGACAGGGGGGACAATGAGCAGTTCTTC.

This clonotype was seen only once. The chain joins TRBV11-2 to TRBJ1-3, with D uncertain. The CDR3 has 12 residues. Per germline, CDR1 SGHAT and CDR2 FQNNGV. The V and J ends lost 5 bases and 3 bases respectively, with 5 bases between them. The CDR3 region is CASSRLGNTIYF. CDR3 nucleotide sequence: TGTGCCAGCAGCCGGCTTGGAAACACCATATATTTT.

This clonotype was observed once. A much larger clone sits a single nucleotide away, making a read error possible. V is TRBV2 and J is TRBJ1-5; D possibly corresponds to TRBD1 (6 bases). V lost 6 bases to trimming and J lost 2 bases, with 11 bases between them. CDR3 length: 14 amino acids. Germline V CDR1 and CDR2: SNHLY, FYNNEI. Here the CDR3 reads CASRGGAGNQPQHF. The CDR3 DNA sequence: TGTGCCAGCAGGGGGGGGGCCGGCAATCAGCCCCAGCATTTT.

This clonotype was detected ten times or more. This rearrangement joins TRBV20-1 to TRBJ1-5; D is possibly TRBD1 (5 bases). Deletions cut 4 bases from V and 2 bases from J, with 9 bases between. The length of the CDR3 is 13 residues. Germline V lookup: CDR1 DFQATT, CDR2 SNEGSKA (reference sequence). The CDR3 nucleotides are TGCAGTGCTAAAAAACAGGGCAATCAGCCCCAGCATTTT. This sequence encodes CSAKKQGNQPQHF.

In its sample, this clonotype was seen many times. The V call is TRBV5-4, the J call TRBJ2-5; D is perhaps TRBD2 (7 bases). Germline V gene sequence: CDR1 SGHNT, CDR2 YYREEE (reference sequence). The CDR3 is made up of 15 amino acids. V was shortened by 4 bases and J by 0 bases, with 13 bases between the two germline ends. In nucleotides, the CDR3 is TGTGCCAGCAGCGGGGGCGGGGGCAACCAAGAGACCCAGTACTTC. It translates to CASSGGGGNQETQYF.

This clonotype was observed a handful of times. This clone may be a read error of a much larger clone one base away. The chain links TRBV6-2 or TRBV6-3 to TRBJ2-5, with 7 positions matching TRBD1. The CDR3 covers 11 residues. V dropped 5 bases and J dropped 11; count of bases not matched to a gene: 5. In germline, CDR1 is MNHEY, CDR2 SVGEGT. CDR3 in DNA: TGTGCCAGCAGTAACAGGGGTGGGCAGTACTTC. Residues: CASSNRGGQYF.

This clonotype was found a few times. The V gene is TRBV30, the J gene TRBJ1-5; 7 bases align to TRBD1. CDR3 length equals 15 residues. Germline V gene data show CDR1 as GTSNPN and CDR2 as SVGIG (reference sequence). The junction had 9 bases not matched to a gene; V was cut back by 2 bases and J by 5 bases. The CDR3 coding sequence is TGTGCCTGGAGTCGTACGTGGCAGGGGGATCAGCCCCAGCATTTT. It specifies CAWSRTWQGDQPQHF.

This sequence joins TRBV28 and TRBJ2-3; D remains unclear. V shed 3 bases and J shed 8 bases, with 9 bases lying between them. The CDR3 has 12 amino acids. Per germline, CDR1 MDHEN and CDR2 SYDVKM. DNA for the CDR3: TGTGCCAGCAGTTTGGCGGCCCGTACGCAGTATTTT. Encoded protein: CASSLAARTQYF.

The rearrangement links TRBV12-3 or TRBV12-4 to TRBJ1-5; no definite D call. The V end lost 3 bases, the J end lost 7 bases, and 10 bases lay between the germline ends. The CDR3 covers 13 residues. The DNA for the CDR3 is TGTGCCAGCAGTTTCAAGGAAAAGCAGCCCCAGCATTTT. Encoded protein: CASSFKEKQPQHF.

This clonotype was counted at least ten times. The J gene is TRBJ2-5, the V gene TRBV5-1, with a weak D call TRBD1 (6 bases). The CDR3 extends over 14 amino acids. Per the germline V gene, CDR1 is SGHRS and CDR2 is YFSETQ. Trimming took 0 bases from V and 5 from J, leaving 11 bases between them. The CDR3 sequence is CASSLERQGETQYF. Written as DNA, the CDR3 is TGCGCCAGCAGCTTGGAGCGGCAGGGGGAGACCCAGTACTTC.

The chain links TRBV14 to TRBJ1-1, with no clear D. The CDR3 is made up of 14 amino acids. Germline CDR1 SGHDN, CDR2 FVKESK. V was clipped by 6 bases and J by 1 base, with 12 bases between them. The chain's CDR3 is CASRPLRENTEAFF. In DNA, the CDR3 is TGTGCCAGCAGACCTTTGCGGGAGAACACTGAAGCTTTCTTT.

At least ten counts were recorded for this clonotype. The chain has TRBV4-2 and TRBJ1-5, with D possibly matching TRBD1 (6 bases). This CDR3 comprises 15 residues. Germline lookup yields CDR1 LGHNA and CDR2 YNFKEQ. Trimming shortened V by 2 bases and J by 4 bases, and 12 bases separated the two germline ends. The CDR3 sequence is CASSQTGQPNQPQHF. CDR3 in DNA: TGTGCCAGCAGCCAAACCGGACAGCCAAATCAGCCCCAGCATTTT.

This sequence joins TRBV29-1 and TRBJ2-6; no reliable D call. The ends were cut back, 4 bases at V and 0 bases at J, with 4 bases in the middle. In germline, CDR1 is SQVTM, CDR2 ANQGSEA. The CDR3 consists of 13 residues. The CDR3 coding sequence is TGCAGCGTTGGGCTCTCTGGGGCCAACGTCCTGACTTTC. The encoded protein is CSVGLSGANVLTF.

The chain is built from TRBV27 and TRBJ2-5; D assignment may be TRBD1 or TRBD2 (6 bases each). Judging by the DNA end, TRBJ2-7 fits better; the J call may be wrong. Germline V gene sequence: CDR1 MNHEY, CDR2 SMNVEV (reference sequence). There are 13 residues in the CDR3. The CDR3 DNA sequence: TGTGCCAGCAGTTTCAGGGGACTGTACGAGCAGTACTTC. Protein sequence: CASSFRGLYEQYF.

This clonotype was picked up a small number of times. The chain couples TRBV3-1 to TRBJ1-5; D remains unclear. The CDR3 is made up of 14 amino acids. Germline lookup yields CDR1 LGHDT and CDR2 YNNKEL (reference sequence). Trimming removed 0 bases from V and 4 bases from J, with 7 bases in between. The CDR3 nucleotides read TGTGCCAGCAGCCAAGATCTAGTGAATCAGCCCCAGCATTTT. Translated: CASSQDLVNQPQHF.

The table lists this clonotype with many counts. The chain employs TRBV6-5 and TRBJ2-7; D gene unclear. CDR3 length: 14 amino acids. The V end was cut by 5 bases, the J end by 2 bases, with 13 bases between. CDR1 is MNHEY, CDR2 SVGAGI, per germline. In DNA form, the CDR3 reads TGTGCCAGCAGTCCGGCCCTAGGACCCTACGAGCAGTACTTC. Translated: CASSPALGPYEQYF.

This rearrangement joins TRBV14 to TRBJ1-2; D call uncertain. CDR3 size: 15 residues. V was shortened by 4 bases and J by 0 bases, with 12 bases between the two germline ends. CDR1 SGHDN and CDR2 FVKESK come from the germline V gene. The CDR3 here is CASSLSVVANYGYTF. The CDR3 DNA reads TGTGCCAGCAGCCTATCAGTAGTCGCTAACTATGGCTACACCTTC.

This sequence joins TRBV7-9 and TRBJ2-5; D gene ambiguous. Deletions cut 6 bases from V and 4 bases from J, with 21 bases between. The CDR3 sequence is 16 residues long. Germline CDR1 and CDR2: SEHNR and FQNEAQ (reference sequence). The CDR3 region is CASSFSTRNIGETQYF. Here the CDR3 DNA reads TGTGCCAGCAGTTTCTCAACCCGTAACATCGGAGAGACCCAGTACTTC.